These 10 T cell receptor beta chains were all obtained from the same sample, sequenced in a study of spatial heterogeneity in lung cancer. Study results and limitations: Expanded alpha and beta TCR counts within tumors tracked tumor mutation counts.

Their antigens remain unidentified. As for time point: sample taken at primary tumor resection. TCRdb ran MiXCR on the 5' RACE reads and lists one entry per CDR3 protein. Among some 9,900 distinct CDR3 sequences listed, about 7.8% were seen once. This specimen consisted of lung tumor tissue, obtained at surgery. Every receptor here comes from a male donor with early-stage non-small cell lung cancer.

This clonotype was picked up many times. The gene calls are TRBV5-1 and TRBJ2-1; 10 bases align to TRBD2. CDR1 SGHRS and CDR2 YFSETQ come from the germline V gene. After removal of 1 base from V and 4 bases from J, the junction contained 5 bases not matched to a gene. The CDR3 loop spans 16 amino acids. CDR3 sequence: CASSLTSGVGYNEQFF. In DNA, the CDR3 is TGCGCCAGCAGCTTGACTAGCGGGGTCGGTTACAATGAGCAGTTCTTC.

Only a few counts were recorded for this clonotype. The genes are TRBV4-3 and TRBJ1-5; no definite D call. Germline loops: CDR1 LGHNA, CDR2 YSLEER. The CDR3 extends over 14 amino acids. The V end was cut by 0 bases, the J end by 1 base, with 4 bases between. The CDR3 here is CASSQDLSNQPQHF. CDR3 DNA: TGCGCCAGCAGCCAAGACTTGAGCAATCAGCCCCAGCATTTT.

This clonotype was seen many times. As DNA, the CDR3 is TGTGCCAGCAGCTCTACAGGGGGCGCTGGAAACACCATATATTTT. Its protein is CASSSTGGAGNTIYF. The V call is TRBV28, the J call TRBJ1-3; the match to TRBD1 covers 9 bases. Germline V gene sequence: CDR1 MDHEN, CDR2 SYDVKM. V shed 6 bases and J 2 bases; nucleotides not matched to a gene: 5. The length of the CDR3 is 15 residues.

This clonotype was seen only a few times. The chain employs TRBV5-1 and TRBJ2-6; maybe TRBD2 (6 bases). The CDR3 loop spans 18 amino acids. Trimming shortened V by 4 bases and J by 0 bases, and 17 bases separated the two germline ends. CDR1 and CDR2 (germline): SGHRS, YFSETQ. CDR3 region: CASSPGTSFSSGANVLTF. The CDR3 DNA reads TGCGCCAGCAGCCCCGGGACTTCCTTTAGCTCTGGGGCCAACGTCCTGACTTTC.

The CDR3 bases are TGTGCCATCAGTGATACAGACTCTGGGGCCAACGTCCTGACTTTC. Its translation is CAISDTDSGANVLTF. V usage is TRBV10-3 and J usage is TRBJ2-6; D unclear. V lost 3 bases, J lost 0 bases, and 6 bases lay in between. Germline CDR1 reads ENHRY; CDR2 reads SYGVKD. The CDR3 covers 15 residues.

This clonotype was detected many times. The rearrangement links TRBV5-1 to TRBJ1-2; 12 nucleotides agree with TRBD1. Germline assignment: CDR1 SGHRS and CDR2 YFSETQ. The junction had 5 bases not matched to a gene; V was cut back by 3 bases and J by 8 bases. The CDR3 covers 14 residues. CDR3 amino acids: CASSSGTGGKGYTF. The CDR3 DNA sequence: TGCGCCAGCAGCTCCGGGACAGGGGGCAAAGGCTACACCTTC.

V is TRBV20-1 and J is TRBJ2-7; D tentatively reads TRBD1 or TRBD2 (5 bases each). The V and J ends lost 0 bases and 4 bases respectively, with 10 bases between them. This CDR3 comprises 13 residues. Germline V gene sequence: CDR1 DFQATT, CDR2 SNEGSKA (reference sequence). This chain's CDR3 is CSARDWGRYEQYF. In nucleotides, the CDR3 is TGCAGTGCTAGAGATTGGGGACGGTACGAGCAGTACTTC.

In its sample, this clonotype was seen many times. The V and J genes are TRBV30 and TRBJ1-6, with 9 bases that match TRBD1. CDR3 length equals 14 residues. With V trimmed by 0 bases and J by 8 bases, 2 bases remained unmatched. CDR1 and CDR2 from the germline V gene are GTSNPN and SVGIG (reference sequence). The CDR3: CAWSVRTGDSPLHF. CDR3 DNA: TGTGCCTGGAGTGTACGGACAGGGGATTCACCCCTCCACTTT. Looking up the rest from reference TRBV30 and TRBJ1-6 gives the full variable domain: SQTIHQWPATLVQPVGSPLSLECTVEGTSNPNLYWYRQAAGRGLQLLFYSVGIGQISSEVPQNLSASRPQDRQFILSSKKLLLSDSGFYLCAWSVRTGDSPLHFGNGTRLTVT.

This chain uses TRBV2 with TRBJ2-5; D unresolved. The CDR3 has 14 residues. Trimming took off 3 bases at V and 2 bases at J, with 10 bases between the two ends. Per the germline V gene, CDR1 is SNHLY and CDR2 is FYNNEI. Here the CDR3 reads CASSDRLGQETQYF. The DNA of the CDR3 is TGTGCCAGCAGTGACAGGTTGGGACAAGAGACCCAGTACTTC.

This clonotype was seen ten or more times. The chain recombines TRBV19 with TRBJ2-4; no reliable D call. The germline V gene encodes CDR1 LNHDA and CDR2 SQIVND (reference sequence). The CDR3 has 12 residues. V was clipped by 3 bases and J by 9 bases, with 9 bases between them. The CDR3 nucleotides read TGTGCCAGTAGTATGGCGGTCGGCATTCAGTACTTC. Translation: CASSMAVGIQYF. Full variable domain (rest looked up from reference TRBV19 and TRBJ2-4): DGGITQSPKYLFRKEGQNVTLSCEQNLNHDAMYWYRQDPGQGLRLIYYSQIVNDFQKGDIAEGYSVSREKKESFPLTVTSAQKNPTAFYLCASSMAVGIQYFGAGTRLSVL.